These 20 T cell receptor beta chains were sequenced from one sample in a study of cytomegalovirus exposure and HLA in healthy donors. Generated by immunoSEQ multiplex PCR, the TCRdb table keeps only in-frame clones and is missing some. This sample has 200,000 or so clones; approximately 88% occur once, and the top ten carry roughly 7.5%. Sequencing was performed on PBMCs. These receptor sequences come from a young man in good health and CMV-seropositive.

The chain combines TRBV7-9 with TRBJ1-5; D may be TRBD1 (6 bases). The CDR3 runs 16 residues. Germline lookup yields CDR1 SEHNR and CDR2 FQNEAQ (reference sequence). V was pared by 0 bases and J by 9 bases, with 18 bases between. CDR3 region: CASSLAWIGGRRPQHF. The CDR3 DNA is TGTGCCAGCAGCTTAGCGTGGATTGGGGGCCGTCGGCCCCAGCATTTT.

This clone was detected once. The J gene is TRBJ2-5, the V gene TRBV2, with TRBD2 matching over 7 bases. After removal of 1 base from V and 5 bases from J, the junction contained 4 bases not matched to a gene. CDR3 size: 14 residues. In germline, CDR1 is SNHLY, CDR2 FYNNEI. The CDR3 sequence: CASSEVPGGETQYF. The CDR3 DNA sequence: TGTGCCAGCAGTGAAGTTCCGGGAGGCGAGACCCAGTACTTC.

The chain employs TRBV18 and TRBJ2-1; TRBD2 agrees at 8 bases. Germline V CDR1 and CDR2: KGHSH, LQKENI. Unmatched junction bases numbered 4, after V lost 3 bases and J lost 0 bases. CDR3 length equals 16 residues. CDR3 DNA sequence: TGTGCCAGCTCACCGGAGCGGGAGAGCTCCTACAATGAGCAGTTCTTC. This translates into CASSPERESSYNEQFF. Using reference TRBV18 and TRBJ2-1 for the parts outside the CDR3, the full variable domain is NAGVMQNPRHLVRRRGQEARLRCSPMKGHSHVYWYRQLPEEGLKFMVYLQKENIIDESGMPKERFSAEFPKEGPSILRIQQVVRGDSAAYFCASSPERESSYNEQFFGPGTRLTVL.

This chain connects TRBV11-2 to TRBJ1-3; 8 positions agree with TRBD1. Germline CDR1 and CDR2: SGHAT and FQNNGV. This CDR3 is 16 amino acids long. Trimming cost V 1 base and J 0 bases; bases outside gene matches: 2. The CDR3 protein is CASSLAGTGSGNTIYF. CDR3 DNA sequence: TGTGCCAGCAGCTTAGCCGGGACAGGCTCTGGAAACACCATATATTTT.

The chain is built from TRBV15 and TRBJ1-2, with D perhaps TRBD1 (5 bases). Trimming left V 1 base short and J 6 bases short, with 15 bases between. In germline, CDR1 is LNHNV, CDR2 YYDKDF (reference sequence). CDR3 length: 15 residues. The CDR3 reads CATSRGPREGDGYTF. CDR3 nucleotide sequence: TGTGCCACCAGCAGAGGTCCCAGGGAAGGGGATGGCTACACCTTC.

This chain joins TRBV9 and TRBJ2-3; 12 bases are a match to TRBD2. Germline V lookup: CDR1 SGDLS, CDR2 YYNGEE. The ends lost 3 bases at V and 4 bases at J; junction bases unmatched: 6. This CDR3 has 16 residues. The CDR3 nucleotides read TGTGCCAGCAGCGGTCTAGCGGGAGGGCCAGCAGATACGCAGTATTTT. It specifies CASSGLAGGPADTQYF.

The chain is built from TRBV7-2 and TRBJ1-1, with a possible D match to TRBD1 (6 bases). This CDR3 comprises 13 residues. Germline V gene sequence: CDR1 SGHTA, CDR2 FQGNSA. V was trimmed by 5 bases and J by 4 bases, leaving 11 bases between them. CDR3 residues: CASSVQGATEAFF. DNA of the CDR3: TGTGCCAGCAGCGTACAGGGAGCCACTGAAGCTTTCTTT.

CDR3 region: CASRLTGGQETQYF. CDR3 coding DNA: TGTGCCAGCAGGTTAACAGGGGGGCAAGAGACCCAGTACTTC. The J gene is TRBJ2-5, the V gene TRBV11-2; 8 nucleotides align to TRBD1. V was clipped by 6 bases and J by 2 bases; unmatched bases: 5. CDR1 is SGHAT and CDR2 is FQNNGV in the germline V gene. The CDR3 runs 14 residues. Full variable domain (missing parts from reference TRBV11-2 and TRBJ2-5): EAGVAQSPRYKIIEKRQSVAFWCNPISGHATLYWYQQILGQGPKLLIQFQNNGVVDDSQLPKDRFSAERLKGVDSTLKIQPAKLEDSAVYLCASRLTGGQETQYFGPGTRLLVL.

V is TRBV6-5 and J is TRBJ2-5; D is perhaps TRBD1 (6 bases). This CDR3 spans 15 amino acids. Germline V gene data show CDR1 as MNHEY and CDR2 as SVGAGI. V was clipped by 6 bases and J by 2 bases, with 16 bases between them. CDR3 region: CASRLARGWQETQYF. CDR3 in DNA: TGTGCCAGCAGGCTAGCTAGGGGGTGGCAAGAGACCCAGTACTTC.

The gene calls are TRBV27 and TRBJ2-7; 9 bases map to TRBD2. J was trimmed by 2 bases and V by 2 bases; bases with no gene match: 10. The CDR3 runs 17 residues. Germline V gene data show CDR1 as MNHEY and CDR2 as SMNVEV (reference sequence). The CDR3 nucleotides are TGTGCCAGCAGTTTACGAAGGAGGACTAGCGCGGCCTACGAGCAGTACTTC. It translates to CASSLRRRTSAAYEQYF.

This chain links TRBV7-9 with TRBJ1-2; TRBD1 agrees at 9 bases. The CDR3 has 15 amino acids. J was trimmed by 6 bases and V by 1 base; bases with no gene match: 6. Germline V gene sequence: CDR1 SEHNR, CDR2 FQNEAQ (reference sequence). CDR3 sequence reads: CASSLEVTGGHGYTF. Written as DNA, the CDR3 is TGTGCCAGCAGCTTAGAGGTGACAGGGGGGCATGGCTACACCTTC.

This chain uses TRBV6-5 with TRBJ1-1; D not resolved. The germline V gene encodes CDR1 MNHEY and CDR2 SVGAGI. The V end was cut by 2 bases, the J end by 6 bases, with 7 bases between. The CDR3 is 12 amino acids. Written as DNA, the CDR3 is TGTGCCAGCAGTTACCCCCTGTCTGAAGCTTTCTTT. Translated, it gives CASSYPLSEAFF.

The rearrangement links TRBV27 to TRBJ1-2, with TRBD1 as a possible D gene (6 bases). The germline V gene encodes CDR1 MNHEY and CDR2 SMNVEV (reference sequence). The CDR3 spans 14 residues. Trimming removed 7 bases at V and 6 bases at J, with 18 bases between. This chain's CDR3 is CASTWRGGSDGYTF. In DNA, the CDR3 is TGTGCCAGCACCTGGAGGGGGGGCAGCGATGGCTACACCTTC.

The gene calls are TRBV28 and TRBJ2-7; 8 nucleotides match TRBD2. This CDR3 is built from 13 residues. The germline gives CDR1 MDHEN, CDR2 SYDVKM. V gave up 9 bases and J gave up 3 bases; unmatched junction bases: 7. The CDR3 DNA is TGTGCCAGTCGGGGGGGATTCCGCTACGAGCAGTACTTC. Its protein is CASRGGFRYEQYF.

J is TRBJ2-2 and V is TRBV25-1, with TRBD1 identical over 8 bases. Per germline, CDR1 MGHDK and CDR2 SYGVNS. V lost 2 bases, J lost 7 bases, and 9 bases stayed unmatched. The CDR3 runs to 16 residues. The CDR3 is CASSEIGRTGNGELFF. Here the CDR3 DNA reads TGTGCCAGCAGTGAAATAGGGCGGACAGGGAACGGGGAGCTGTTTTTT.

J is TRBJ1-2 and V is TRBV6-1; 9 bases fit TRBD1. J gave up 4 bases and V 2 bases, and 2 bases lay outside the gene matches. Germline V CDR1 and CDR2: MNHNS, SASEGT. This CDR3 spans 14 amino acids. The CDR3 DNA reads TGTGCCAGCAGTGAAACAGGGGGCGGCTATGGCTACACCTTC. It encodes CASSETGGGYGYTF.

The chain joins TRBV27 to TRBJ2-5; 10 positions agree with TRBD2. V lost 2 bases to trimming and J lost 5 bases; unmatched junction nucleotides: 8. The CDR3 has 16 amino acids. Per germline, CDR1 MNHEY and CDR2 SMNVEV (reference sequence). The chain's CDR3 is CASSLLASGSFETQYF. Here the CDR3 DNA reads TGTGCCAGCAGTTTACTAGCTAGCGGGAGTTTTGAGACCCAGTACTTC.

The rearrangement joins TRBV13 to TRBJ2-7; 12 nucleotides line up with TRBD1. CDR1 PRHDT and CDR2 FYEKMQ come from the germline V gene (reference sequence). The CDR3 runs to 14 residues. V was pared by 5 bases and J by 6 bases, with 5 bases of the junction left unmatched. CDR3: CASSPGQGAGEQYF. DNA of the CDR3: TGTGCCAGCAGCCCGGGACAGGGGGCTGGCGAGCAGTACTTC.

The chain uses TRBV5-1 and TRBJ2-5; a possible D gene is TRBD1 (5 bases). The V end lost 3 bases, the J end lost 2 bases, and 14 bases lay between the germline ends. The CDR3 spans 15 residues. CDR1 is SGHRS, CDR2 YFSETQ, per germline. This CDR3 reads CASSYDGHRQETQYF. The DNA of the CDR3 is TGCGCCAGCAGCTACGACGGACACAGACAAGAGACCCAGTACTTC.

The chain uses TRBV15 and TRBJ1-4; D is perhaps TRBD1 (6 bases). CDR1 LNHNV and CDR2 YYDKDF come from the germline V gene (reference sequence). V lost 1 base to trimming and J lost 7 bases, with 16 bases between them. The CDR3 length is 16 residues. CDR3 amino acids: CATSRGQVEGGEKLFF. CDR3 sequence (DNA): TGTGCCACCAGCAGAGGCCAGGTCGAAGGGGGTGAAAAACTGTTTTTT. Full variable domain (outside the CDR3, taken from reference TRBV15 and TRBJ1-4): DAMVIQNPRYQVTQFGKPVTLSCSQTLNHNVMYWYQQKSSQAPKLLFHYYDKDFNNEADTPDNFQSRRPNTSFCFLDIRSPGLGDTAMYLCATSRGQVEGGEKLFFGSGTQLSVL.